Below are 25 T cell receptor beta chains sequenced from a single sample in a study of PD-L1 blockade in urothelial cancer. Using immunoSEQ multiplex PCR, the repertoire was profiled, and TCRdb retains in-frame clones only, with some absent. Of fewer than 45,000 clones in the sample, over 70% were seen once. Sequenced material: PBMCs, taken around atezolizumab (anti-PD-L1) treatment. These TCRs come from a man between 65 and 85 years old with urothelial cancer.

The gene calls are TRBV30 and TRBJ1-2; D is uncertain. The CDR3 is made up of 17 amino acids. Germline CDR1 reads GTSNPN; CDR2 reads SVGIG (reference sequence). The V end lost 7 bases, the J end lost 5 bases, and 29 bases lay between the germline ends. The CDR3 DNA reads as TGTGCCTCCACGAAAAGCGGGTCCAGCACGGTAGGGTATGGCTACACCTTC. Translation: CASTKSGSSTVGYGYTF.

The CDR3 nucleotides read TGTGCCTGGACTTCTGACATAAATTCACCCCTCCACTTT. Its translation is CAWTSDINSPLHF. The chain couples TRBV30 to TRBJ1-6; D gene ambiguous. With 4 bases removed from V and 7 bases from J, the gap between germline ends came to 11 bases. Germline V gene lookup returns CDR1 GTSNPN and CDR2 SVGIG (reference sequence). The CDR3 runs to 13 residues.

V gene TRBV11-1 combines with J gene TRBJ2-1; D is unclear. Per germline, CDR1 SGHAT and CDR2 FQDESV (reference sequence). The ends were cut back, 1 base at V and 0 bases at J, with 7 bases in the middle. CDR3 size: 15 residues. Here the CDR3 reads CASSLDPGSYNEQFF. For the CDR3, the DNA is TGTGCCAGCAGCTTAGATCCAGGCTCCTACAATGAGCAGTTCTTC.

A single count supports this clone. The chain links TRBV19 to TRBJ2-5; D is possibly TRBD1 (6 bases). The germline V and J ends were trimmed by 10 bases and 3 bases, with 18 bases remaining between them. The CDR3 runs 14 residues. CDR1 LNHDA and CDR2 SQIVND come from the germline V gene (reference sequence). The CDR3 sequence is CATSQGGEKETQYF. The CDR3 DNA sequence: TGTGCCACTTCACAGGGTGGGGAAAAAGAGACCCAGTACTTC. The full variable domain, rest sourced from reference TRBV19 and TRBJ2-5, is DGGITQSPKYLFRKEGQNVTLSCEQNLNHDAMYWYRQDPGQGLRLIYYSQIVNDFQKGDIAEGYSVSREKKESFPLTVTSAQKNPTAFYLCATSQGGEKETQYFGPGTRLLVL.

This rearrangement joins TRBV7-9 to TRBJ2-7, with 7 nucleotides matching TRBD1. CDR1 and CDR2 (germline): SEHNR, FQNEAQ (reference sequence). With V trimmed by 5 bases and J by 6 bases, 10 bases remained unmatched. The CDR3 is made up of 14 amino acids. CDR3 nucleotides: TGTGCCAGCAGCCCCCGAGGGGGCCTGATCGAGCAGTACTTC. It encodes CASSPRGGLIEQYF.

CDR3 coding DNA: TGTGCCAGCAGCTGGTTGGGGACAGGGGACTACGAGCAGTACTTC. This encodes CASSWLGTGDYEQYF. The rearrangement uses TRBV7-9 and TRBJ2-7, with 10 bases matching TRBD1. Trimming took 4 bases from V and 3 from J; bases not matched to a gene: 6. The germline CDR1 and CDR2 sequences are SEHNR and FQNEAQ (reference sequence). CDR3 length: 15 residues.

The chain couples TRBV6-1 to TRBJ1-2; the match to TRBD1 covers 8 bases. In germline, CDR1 is MNHNS, CDR2 SASEGT. J lost 2 bases, V lost 4 bases, and 3 bases had no gene match. The CDR3 length is 14 residues. CDR3 loop: CASSVDRGNYGYTF. The CDR3 nucleotides read TGTGCCAGCAGTGTTGACAGGGGAAACTATGGCTACACCTTC.

This clone was seen a single time. The chain couples TRBV19 to TRBJ1-5; D uncertain. Per the germline V gene, CDR1 is LNHDA and CDR2 is SQIVND (reference sequence). This CDR3 region has 16 residues. The germline V and J ends were trimmed by 5 bases and 1 base, with 15 bases remaining between them. For the CDR3, the DNA is TGTGCCAGTAGTTCCCGGGTGGGGAGCAGCAATCAGCCCCAGCATTTT. As protein: CASSSRVGSSNQPQHF.

The chain employs TRBV19 and TRBJ2-7; a weak D match, TRBD2 (6 bases). Per the germline V gene, CDR1 is LNHDA and CDR2 is SQIVND (reference sequence). Trimming removed 8 bases at V and 1 base at J, with 15 bases between. The CDR3 consists of 14 residues. CDR3 region: CASAGTYQSYEQYF. The DNA of the CDR3 is TGTGCCAGTGCAGGGACTTACCAGTCCTACGAGCAGTACTTC.

The chain recombines TRBV10-3 with TRBJ2-5, with TRBD2 as a possible D gene (7 bases). This CDR3 has 16 amino acids. Deletions cut 0 bases from V and 2 bases from J, with 13 bases between. Germline V CDR1 and CDR2: ENHRY, SYGVKD. The CDR3 nucleotides read TGTGCCATCAGTGAGTCGACCGGGGGGCTTCAAGAGACCCAGTACTTC. It is translated as CAISESTGGLQETQYF.

This clone was picked up one time. CDR3 coding DNA: TGTGCCAGCAGCTTAGATAATGAGGTGACTGAAGCTTTCTTT. Encoded protein: CASSLDNEVTEAFF. The chain links TRBV7-6 to TRBJ1-1; D call uncertain. This CDR3 contains 14 residues. Deletions cut 1 base from V and 5 bases from J, with 11 bases between. Per germline, CDR1 SGHVS and CDR2 FNYEAQ.

In this sample, this clone turned up a few times. V is TRBV6-4 and J is TRBJ2-3; 9 bases are a match to TRBD1. Germline values: CDR1 MRHNA, CDR2 SNTAGT. The CDR3 extends over 15 amino acids. The V and J ends lost 0 bases and 3 bases, in that order; junction bases with no gene match: 1. The CDR3 sequence is CASSDSGQGTDTQYF. The CDR3 DNA follows: TGTGCCAGCAGTGACTCGGGACAGGGAACAGATACGCAGTATTTT.

This clone showed up just once. This chain links TRBV2 with TRBJ2-1; possible D gene TRBD2, 5 bases. V was trimmed by 1 base and J by 6 bases, leaving 16 bases between them. Germline CDR1 SNHLY, CDR2 FYNNEI. The CDR3 has 16 amino acids. The DNA for the CDR3 is TGTGCCAGCAGTGAAGAATCTCTAGCTTTATCCAATGAGCAGTTCTTC. Protein sequence: CASSEESLALSNEQFF.

The chain uses TRBV7-3 and TRBJ1-1; D is perhaps TRBD1 (5 bases). CDR3 length: 17 residues. Germline CDR1 is SGHTA and CDR2 is FQGTGA. Trimming pared 1 base from V and 4 bases from J, leaving 19 bases between. The CDR3 nucleotides are TGTGCCAGCAGCTTAATGGGGCAGGTTCTCTCAACCACTGAAGCTTTCTTT. Residues: CASSLMGQVLSTTEAFF. The full variable domain, completed using reference TRBV7-3 and TRBJ1-1, is GAGVSQTPSNKVTEKGKYVELRCDPISGHTALYWYRQSLGQGPEFLIYFQGTGAADDSGLPNDRFFAVRPEGSVSTLKIQRTERGDSAVYLCASSLMGQVLSTTEAFFGQGTRLTVV.

This chain uses TRBV6-6 with TRBJ1-1; 9 bases agree with TRBD1. The V and J ends lost 4 bases and 7 bases, in that order; junction bases with no gene match: 4. From germline, CDR1 is MNHNY and CDR2 SVGAGI (reference sequence). The CDR3 spans 13 residues. CDR3 sequence reads: CASSSPGQGEAFF. CDR3 bases: TGTGCCAGCAGTTCCCCGGGACAGGGTGAAGCTTTCTTT.

This clone showed up just a few times. The CDR3 loop is CARGGRQNTEAFF. CDR3 bases: TGTGCCAGGGGGGGACGGCAGAACACTGAAGCTTTCTTT. The chain uses TRBV6-1 and TRBJ1-1, with D tentatively TRBD1 (5 bases). V was shortened by 9 bases and J by 1 base, with 12 bases between the two germline ends. The germline V gene has CDR1 MNHNS and CDR2 SASEGT. This CDR3 contains 13 residues.

This clone showed up just a few times. The V gene is TRBV2, the J gene TRBJ2-1; 9 bases match TRBD2. V shed 9 bases and J 8 bases; nucleotides not matched to a gene: 5. CDR3 length equals 12 residues. Germline CDR1 and CDR2: SNHLY and FYNNEI. CDR3 residues: CARGLAVDEQFF. The DNA of the CDR3 is TGTGCCAGGGGACTAGCTGTCGATGAGCAGTTCTTC. Looking up the rest from reference TRBV2 and TRBJ2-1 gives the full variable domain: EPEVTQTPSHQVTQMGQEVILRCVPISNHLYFYWYRQILGQKVEFLVSFYNNEISEKSEIFDDQFSVERPDGSNFTLKIRSTKLEDSAMYFCARGLAVDEQFFGPGTRLTVL.

The chain carries TRBV5-1 and TRBJ1-1; D ambiguous. Between the trimmed V and J ends, which lost 1 base and 7 bases, there was a span of 8 bases. Germline CDR1 and CDR2: SGHRS and YFSETQ. This CDR3 is 12 amino acids long. DNA for the CDR3: TGCGCCAGCAGCTTGTATCTCGGTGAAGCTTTCTTT. Protein product: CASSLYLGEAFF.

This chain joins TRBV18 and TRBJ1-3; D is uncertain. V lost 3 bases and J lost 0, with 12 bases in between. Germline loops: CDR1 KGHSH, CDR2 LQKENI. This CDR3 has 16 residues. CDR3 residues: CASSPTSTSSGNTIYF. The CDR3 DNA follows: TGTGCCAGCTCACCGACTTCTACCTCCTCTGGAAACACCATATATTTT.

The CDR3 sequence is CASSPQVTDTQYF. The CDR3 DNA sequence: TGTGCCAGCAGCCCACAGGTGACAGATACGCAGTATTTT. V is TRBV7-3 and J is TRBJ2-3; tentative D call: TRBD1 (5 bases). In germline, CDR1 is SGHTA, CDR2 FQGTGA. The germline V and J ends were trimmed by 5 bases and 3 bases, with 9 bases remaining between them. The CDR3 has 13 residues.

The genes are TRBV28 and TRBJ1-1, with 7 bases lining up with TRBD1. Germline V lookup: CDR1 MDHEN, CDR2 SYDVKM. This CDR3 is 14 amino acids long. V shed 6 bases, J shed 4 bases, and the junction held 8 bases outside the gene matches. The CDR3 nucleotides are TGTGCCAGCAGCAAAGACAGGGTTCCCACTGAAGCTTTCTTT. It codes for CASSKDRVPTEAFF. The complete variable domain, with remaining parts taken from reference TRBV28 and TRBJ1-1, reads DVKVTQSSRYLVKRTGEKVFLECVQDMDHENMFWYRQDPGLGLRLIYFSYDVKMKEKGDIPEGYSVSREKKERFSLILESASTNQTSMYLCASSKDRVPTEAFFGQGTRLTVV.

This clone was counted once. The V call is TRBV27, the J call TRBJ2-1, with 10 bases identical to TRBD1. CDR1 is MNHEY and CDR2 is SMNVEV in the germline V gene (reference sequence). The trim removed 3 bases at V and 2 bases at J, leaving 13 bases unmatched. The CDR3 covers 19 residues. The CDR3 sequence is CASSFLLPGQGRTYNEQFF. The CDR3 bases are TGTGCCAGCAGTTTTTTACTTCCGGGACAGGGGAGGACCTACAATGAGCAGTTCTTC.

This clone was seen a handful of times. This chain joins TRBV5-5 and TRBJ1-1, with D perhaps matching TRBD1 (6 bases). The ends were cut back, 0 bases at V and 11 bases at J, with 17 bases in the middle. CDR3 length equals 14 residues. Looked up from germline, CDR1 is SGHKS and CDR2 is YYEKEE (reference sequence). The CDR3 nucleotides read TGTGCCAGCAGCTTGGAGGGGGGGCGGTTTGTCGCTTTCTTT. Amino acids: CASSLEGGRFVAFF.

The rearrangement links TRBV7-2 to TRBJ1-4; possibly TRBD1 for D (5 bases). The ends were cut back, 6 bases at V and 7 bases at J, with 18 bases in the middle. Per the germline V gene, CDR1 is SGHTA and CDR2 is FQGNSA. The CDR3 contains 15 residues. The CDR3 nucleotides read TGTGCCAGCAGAAGGGCGGCGGGGGAAATTGAAAAACTGTTTTTT. Protein: CASRRAAGEIEKLFF.

The chain has TRBV5-4 and TRBJ2-5; TRBD2 aligns across 16 bases. Germline lookup yields CDR1 SGHNT and CDR2 YYREEE (reference sequence). V shed 4 bases, J shed 2 bases, and the junction held 8 bases outside the gene matches. The CDR3 spans 18 residues. The CDR3 DNA reads TGTGCCAGCAGCGCCGGGACTAGCGGGAGGGCCAGTCAAGAGACCCAGTACTTC. Protein product: CASSAGTSGRASQETQYF.